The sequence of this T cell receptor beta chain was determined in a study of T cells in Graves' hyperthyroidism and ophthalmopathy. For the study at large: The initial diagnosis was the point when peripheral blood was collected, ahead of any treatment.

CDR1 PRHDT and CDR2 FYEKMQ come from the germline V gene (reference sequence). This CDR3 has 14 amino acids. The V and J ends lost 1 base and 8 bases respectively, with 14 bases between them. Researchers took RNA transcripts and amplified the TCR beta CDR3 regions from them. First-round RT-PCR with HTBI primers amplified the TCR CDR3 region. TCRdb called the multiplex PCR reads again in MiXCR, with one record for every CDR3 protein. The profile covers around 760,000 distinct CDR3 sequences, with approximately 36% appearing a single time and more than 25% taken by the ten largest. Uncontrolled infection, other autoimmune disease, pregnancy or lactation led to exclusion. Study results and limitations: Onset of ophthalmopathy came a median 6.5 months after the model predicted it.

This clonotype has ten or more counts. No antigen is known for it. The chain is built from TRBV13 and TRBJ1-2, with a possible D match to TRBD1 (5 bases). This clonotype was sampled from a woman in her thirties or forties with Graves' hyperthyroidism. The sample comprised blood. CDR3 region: CASSLAARVYGYTF. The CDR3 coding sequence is TGTGCCAGCAGCTTAGCGGCCAGGGTTTACGGCTACACCTTC.